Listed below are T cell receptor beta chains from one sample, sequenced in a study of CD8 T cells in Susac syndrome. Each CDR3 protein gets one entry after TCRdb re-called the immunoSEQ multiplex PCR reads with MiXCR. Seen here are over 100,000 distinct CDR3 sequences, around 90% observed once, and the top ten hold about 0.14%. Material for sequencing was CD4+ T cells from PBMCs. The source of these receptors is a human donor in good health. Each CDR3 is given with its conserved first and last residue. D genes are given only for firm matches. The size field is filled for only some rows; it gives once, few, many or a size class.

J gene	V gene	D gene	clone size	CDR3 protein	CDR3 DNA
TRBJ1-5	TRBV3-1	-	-	CASSQVRDGNQPQHF	TGTGCCAGCAGCCAAGTCCGGGACGGTAATCAGCCCCAGCATTTT
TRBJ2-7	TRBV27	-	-	CASSLQASQGQKLYEQYF	TGTGCCAGCAGTTTACAGGCCTCCCAGGGACAAAAACTCTACGAGCAGTACTTC
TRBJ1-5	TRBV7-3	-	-	CASSLKSASLQPQHF	TGTGCCAGCAGCTTAAAATCGGCATCTTTGCAGCCCCAGCATTTT
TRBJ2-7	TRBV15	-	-	CATSRYRDVTYEQYF	TGTGCCACCAGCAGGTACCGGGACGTGACCTACGAGCAGTACTTC
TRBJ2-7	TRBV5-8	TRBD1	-	CASSLHVRTGAPHEQYF	TGTGCCAGCAGCTTGCACGTTCGGACAGGGGCCCCTCACGAGCAGTACTTC
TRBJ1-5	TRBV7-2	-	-	CASKQGYSNQPQHF	TGTGCCAGTAAACAGGGATATAGCAATCAGCCCCAGCATTTT
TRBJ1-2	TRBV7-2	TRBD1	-	CASSPDPGQGNLGGYTF	TGTGCCAGCAGCCCGGACCCGGGACAGGGAAATCTTGGTGGCTACACCTTC
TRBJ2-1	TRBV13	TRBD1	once	CASSLAGTGTYNEQFF	TGTGCCAGCAGCTTAGCTGGGACAGGGACCTACAATGAGCAGTTCTTC
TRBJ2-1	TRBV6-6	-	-	CASSRGGAFNEQFF	TGTGCCAGCAGCAGGGGGGGTGCTTTCAATGAGCAGTTCTTC
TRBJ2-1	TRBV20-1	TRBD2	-	CSATSAAGGEQFF	TGCAGTGCTACTTCCGCAGCGGGAGGTGAGCAGTTCTTC
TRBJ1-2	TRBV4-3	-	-	CASSPSTRSLATF	TGCGCCAGCAGCCCATCGACTAGGTCGCTGGCCACCTTC